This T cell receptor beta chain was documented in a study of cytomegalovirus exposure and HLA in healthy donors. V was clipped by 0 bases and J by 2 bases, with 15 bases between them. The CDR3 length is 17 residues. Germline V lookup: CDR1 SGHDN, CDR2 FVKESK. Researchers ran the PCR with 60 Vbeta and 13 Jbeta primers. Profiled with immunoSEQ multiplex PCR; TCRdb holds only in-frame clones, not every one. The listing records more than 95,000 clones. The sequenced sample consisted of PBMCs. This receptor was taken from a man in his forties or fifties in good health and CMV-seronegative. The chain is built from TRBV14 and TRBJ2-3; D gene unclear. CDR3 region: CASSQDSYGEYTDTQYF. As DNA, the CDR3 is TGTGCCAGCAGCCAAGATTCCTACGGAGAATACACAGATACGCAGTATTTT.